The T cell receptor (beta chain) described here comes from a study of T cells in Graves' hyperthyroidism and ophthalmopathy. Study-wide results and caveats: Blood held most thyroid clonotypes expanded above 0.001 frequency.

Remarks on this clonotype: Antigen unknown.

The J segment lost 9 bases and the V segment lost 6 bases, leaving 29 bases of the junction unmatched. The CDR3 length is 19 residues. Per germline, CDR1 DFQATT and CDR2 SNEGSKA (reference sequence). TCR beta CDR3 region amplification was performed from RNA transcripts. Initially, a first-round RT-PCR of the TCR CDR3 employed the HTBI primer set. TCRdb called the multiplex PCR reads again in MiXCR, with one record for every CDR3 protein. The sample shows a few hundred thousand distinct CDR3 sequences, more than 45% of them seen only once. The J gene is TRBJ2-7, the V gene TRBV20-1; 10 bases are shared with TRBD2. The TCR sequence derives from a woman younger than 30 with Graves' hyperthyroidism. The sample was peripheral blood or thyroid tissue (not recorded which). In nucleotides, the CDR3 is TGCAGTGCAAAGATCCCTAGCGGGAGAATAGGTGAAAGTCCCGTAGGGCAGTACTTC. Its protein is CSAKIPSGRIGESPVGQYF.